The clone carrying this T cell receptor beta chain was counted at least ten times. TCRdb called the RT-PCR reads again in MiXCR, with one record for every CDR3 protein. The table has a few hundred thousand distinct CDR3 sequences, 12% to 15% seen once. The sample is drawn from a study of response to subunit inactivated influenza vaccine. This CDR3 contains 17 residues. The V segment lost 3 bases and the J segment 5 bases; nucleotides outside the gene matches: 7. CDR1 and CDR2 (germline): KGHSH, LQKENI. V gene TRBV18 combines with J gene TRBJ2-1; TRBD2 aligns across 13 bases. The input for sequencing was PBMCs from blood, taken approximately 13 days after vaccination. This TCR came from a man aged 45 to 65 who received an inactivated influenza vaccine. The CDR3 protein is CASSPLLAGGLHNEQFF. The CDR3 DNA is TGTGCCAGCTCACCGTTACTAGCGGGAGGGCTACACAATGAGCAGTTCTTC. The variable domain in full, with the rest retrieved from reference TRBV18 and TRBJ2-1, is NAGVMQNPRHLVRRRGQEARLRCSPMKGHSHVYWYRQLPEEGLKFMVYLQKENIIDESGMPKERFSAEFPKEGPSILRIQQVVRGDSAAYFCASSPLLAGGLHNEQFFGPGTRLTVL.